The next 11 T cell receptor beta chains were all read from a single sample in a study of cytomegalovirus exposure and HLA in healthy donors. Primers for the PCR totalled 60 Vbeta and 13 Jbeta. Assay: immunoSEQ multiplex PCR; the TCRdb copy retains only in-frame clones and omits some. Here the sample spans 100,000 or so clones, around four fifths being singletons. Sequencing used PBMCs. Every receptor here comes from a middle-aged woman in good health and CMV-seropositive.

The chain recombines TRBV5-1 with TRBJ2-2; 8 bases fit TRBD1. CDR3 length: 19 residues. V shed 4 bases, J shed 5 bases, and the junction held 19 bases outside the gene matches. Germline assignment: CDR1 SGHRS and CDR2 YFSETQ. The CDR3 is CASSPSVPGQAPGTGELFF. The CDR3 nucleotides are TGCGCCAGCAGCCCTTCCGTGCCGGGACAGGCACCAGGGACCGGGGAGCTGTTTTTT.

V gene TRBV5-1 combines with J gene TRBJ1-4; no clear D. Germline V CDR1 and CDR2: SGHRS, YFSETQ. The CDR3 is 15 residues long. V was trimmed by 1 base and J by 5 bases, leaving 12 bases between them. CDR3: CASSLRAKRNEKLFF. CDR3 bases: TGCGCCAGCAGCTTGAGGGCAAAGCGGAATGAAAAACTGTTTTTT.

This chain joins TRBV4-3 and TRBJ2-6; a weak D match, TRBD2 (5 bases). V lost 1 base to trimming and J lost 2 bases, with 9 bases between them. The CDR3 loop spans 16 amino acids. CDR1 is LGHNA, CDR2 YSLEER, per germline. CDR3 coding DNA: TGCGCCAGCAGCCAAGTTTCGGGGACTGGGGCCAACGTCCTGACTTTC. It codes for CASSQVSGTGANVLTF.

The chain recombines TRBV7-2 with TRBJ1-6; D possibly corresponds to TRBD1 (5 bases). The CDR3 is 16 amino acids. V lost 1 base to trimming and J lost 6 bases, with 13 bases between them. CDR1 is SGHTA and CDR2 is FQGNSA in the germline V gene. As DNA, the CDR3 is TGTGCCAGCAGCTTAGAGGTGGGGCGCGGTAATTCACCCCTCCACTTT. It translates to CASSLEVGRGNSPLHF.

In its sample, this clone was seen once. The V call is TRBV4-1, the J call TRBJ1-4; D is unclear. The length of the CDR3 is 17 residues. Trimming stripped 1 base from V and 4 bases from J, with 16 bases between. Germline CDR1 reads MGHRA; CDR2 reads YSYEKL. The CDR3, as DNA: TGCGCCAGCAGCCAAGTTCTCCGACAACGAGTTAATGAAAAACTGTTTTTT. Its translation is CASSQVLRQRVNEKLFF.

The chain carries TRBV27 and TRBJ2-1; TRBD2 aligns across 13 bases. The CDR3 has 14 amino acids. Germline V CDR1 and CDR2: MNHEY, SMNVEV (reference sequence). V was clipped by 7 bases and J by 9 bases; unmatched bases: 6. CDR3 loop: CASMGLAGYGEQFF. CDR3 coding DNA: TGTGCCAGCATGGGACTAGCGGGGTATGGTGAGCAGTTCTTC.

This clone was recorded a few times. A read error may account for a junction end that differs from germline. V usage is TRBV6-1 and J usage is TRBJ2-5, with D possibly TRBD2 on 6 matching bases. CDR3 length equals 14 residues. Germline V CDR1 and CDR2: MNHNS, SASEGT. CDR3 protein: CASSWRDHQGTQYF. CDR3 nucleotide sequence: TGTGCCAGCAGTTGGAGGGACCACCAAGGGACCCAGTACTTC.

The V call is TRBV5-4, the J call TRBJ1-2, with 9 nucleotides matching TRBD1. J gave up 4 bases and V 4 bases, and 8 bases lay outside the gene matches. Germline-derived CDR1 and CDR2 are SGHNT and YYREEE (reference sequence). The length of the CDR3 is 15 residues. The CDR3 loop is CASSPGQGWGYGYTF. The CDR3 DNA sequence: TGTGCCAGCAGCCCCGGACAGGGGTGGGGCTATGGCTACACCTTC.

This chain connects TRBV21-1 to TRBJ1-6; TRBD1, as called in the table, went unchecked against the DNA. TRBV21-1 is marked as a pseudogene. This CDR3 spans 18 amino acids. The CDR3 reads CASRATTTGLRDGSPLHF. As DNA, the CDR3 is TGTGCCAGCCGAGCTACTACGACAGGATTAAGGGACGGTTCACCCCTCCACTTT.

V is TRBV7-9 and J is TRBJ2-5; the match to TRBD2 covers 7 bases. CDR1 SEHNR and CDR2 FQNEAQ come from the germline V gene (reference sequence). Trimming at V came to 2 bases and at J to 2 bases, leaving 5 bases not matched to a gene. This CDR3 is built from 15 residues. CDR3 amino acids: CASSLPPSGQETQYF. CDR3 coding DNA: TGTGCCAGCAGCTTACCCCCTAGCGGACAAGAGACCCAGTACTTC.

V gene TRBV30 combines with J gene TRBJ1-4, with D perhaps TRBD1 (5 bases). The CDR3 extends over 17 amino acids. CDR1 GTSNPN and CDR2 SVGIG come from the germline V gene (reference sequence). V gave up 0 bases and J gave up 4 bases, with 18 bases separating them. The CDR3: CAWSVRGLRAYNEKLFF. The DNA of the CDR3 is TGTGCCTGGAGTGTACGAGGCCTCAGGGCCTATAATGAAAAACTGTTTTTT. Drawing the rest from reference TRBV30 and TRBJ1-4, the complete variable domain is SQTIHQWPATLVQPVGSPLSLECTVEGTSNPNLYWYRQAAGRGLQLLFYSVGIGQISSEVPQNLSASRPQDRQFILSSKKLLLSDSGFYLCAWSVRGLRAYNEKLFFGSGTQLSVL.